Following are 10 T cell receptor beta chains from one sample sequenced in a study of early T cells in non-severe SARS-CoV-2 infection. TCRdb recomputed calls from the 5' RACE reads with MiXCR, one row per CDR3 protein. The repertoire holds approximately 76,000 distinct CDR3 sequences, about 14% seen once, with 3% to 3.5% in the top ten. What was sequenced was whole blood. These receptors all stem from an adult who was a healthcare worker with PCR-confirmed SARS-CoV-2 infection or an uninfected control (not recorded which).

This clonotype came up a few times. The CDR3 sequence: CASSLISPNTGELFF. In DNA form, the CDR3 reads TGTGCCAGCAGCTTAATTAGCCCCAACACCGGGGAGCTGTTTTTT. This chain connects TRBV7-9 to TRBJ2-2; D not certain. The germline CDR1 and CDR2 sequences are SEHNR and FQNEAQ (reference sequence). This CDR3 spans 15 amino acids. V lost 2 bases, J lost 2 bases, and 9 bases lay in between.

The CDR3 DNA reads as TGCGCCAGCACTCTAGACAGGGGGAGTGCTCAGCAGTACTTC. This encodes CASTLDRGSAQQYF. The chain joins TRBV5-1 to TRBJ2-7; 9 nucleotides agree with TRBD1. In germline, CDR1 is SGHRS, CDR2 YFSETQ. The length of the CDR3 is 14 residues. Trimming removed 6 bases from V and 8 bases from J; junction bases left unmatched: 12.

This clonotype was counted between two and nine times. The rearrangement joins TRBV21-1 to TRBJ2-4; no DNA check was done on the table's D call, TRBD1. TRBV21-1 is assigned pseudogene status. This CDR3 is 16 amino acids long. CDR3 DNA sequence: TGTGCCAGCAGCAAAGAGGGGGGACTAGCGAAAAACATTCAGTACTTC. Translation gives CASSKEGGLAKNIQYF.

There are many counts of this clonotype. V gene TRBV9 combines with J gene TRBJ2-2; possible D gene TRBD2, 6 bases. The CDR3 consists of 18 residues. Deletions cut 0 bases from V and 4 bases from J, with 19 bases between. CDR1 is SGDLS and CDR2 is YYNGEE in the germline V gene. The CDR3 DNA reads TGTGCCAGCAGCGTAGCCCCGACTAGTAAGGGTTCCACCGGGGAGCTGTTTTTT. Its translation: CASSVAPTSKGSTGELFF.

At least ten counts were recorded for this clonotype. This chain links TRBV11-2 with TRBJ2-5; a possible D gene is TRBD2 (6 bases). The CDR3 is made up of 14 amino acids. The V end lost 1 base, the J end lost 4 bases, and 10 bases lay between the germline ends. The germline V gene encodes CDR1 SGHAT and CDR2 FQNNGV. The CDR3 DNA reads TGTGCCAGCAGCTTAGTCGCTAGCGCAGAGACCCAGTACTTC. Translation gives CASSLVASAETQYF.

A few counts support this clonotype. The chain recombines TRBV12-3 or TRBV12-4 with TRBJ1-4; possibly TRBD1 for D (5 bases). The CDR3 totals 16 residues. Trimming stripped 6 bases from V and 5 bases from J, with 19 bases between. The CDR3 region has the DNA TGTGCCAGCAGGTTGAGTGGGACGGTGATAAATGAAAAACTGTTTTTT. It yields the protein CASRLSGTVINEKLFF.

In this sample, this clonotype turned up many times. CDR3 sequence: CLGREQYF. The DNA of the CDR3 is TGTCTGGGGCGCGAGCAGTACTTC. V usage is TRBV21-1 and J usage is TRBJ2-7; TRBD1 reflects the table's D call only, with no check against the DNA. TRBV21-1 is labeled a pseudogene. The CDR3 extends over 8 amino acids.

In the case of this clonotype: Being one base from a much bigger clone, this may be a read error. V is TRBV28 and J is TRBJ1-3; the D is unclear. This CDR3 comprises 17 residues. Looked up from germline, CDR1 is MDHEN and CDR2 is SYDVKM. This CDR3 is CASSSNVLGISRNTIYF. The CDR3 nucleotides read TGTGCCAGCAGTTCGAACGTCCTGGGGATCTCTCGAAACACCATATATTTT.

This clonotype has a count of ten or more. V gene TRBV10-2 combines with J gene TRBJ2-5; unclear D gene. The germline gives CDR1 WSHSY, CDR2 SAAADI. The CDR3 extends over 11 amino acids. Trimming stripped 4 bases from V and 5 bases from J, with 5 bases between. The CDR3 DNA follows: TGCGCCAGCAGTGTCGGGGAGACCCAGTACTTC. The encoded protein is CASSVGETQYF.

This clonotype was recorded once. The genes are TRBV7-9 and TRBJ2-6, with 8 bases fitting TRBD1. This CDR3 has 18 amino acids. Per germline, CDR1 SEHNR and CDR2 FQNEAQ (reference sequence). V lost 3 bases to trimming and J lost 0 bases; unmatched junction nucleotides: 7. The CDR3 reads CASSLDRAQISGANVLTF. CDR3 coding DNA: TGTGCCAGCAGCTTGGACAGGGCCCAGATCTCTGGGGCCAACGTCCTGACTTTC.